In its sample, the clone carrying this T cell receptor (beta chain) is medium-sized (0.01 to 0.1%). The data were taken from a study of control samples from healthy donors and cancer patients. Clones were sequenced by immunoSEQ multiplex PCR, and TCRdb holds only the in-frame ones, with some missing. This table has 25,000 to 35,000 clones, 65% to 80% appearing once. Sequenced material: PBMCs. The source of this sequence is a man aged 55 to 70 with head and neck cancer.

This CDR3 is CASSSPLKTGSNSPLHF. In DNA form, the CDR3 reads TGTGCCAGCAGTTCTCCCCTAAAGACAGGGAGCAATTCACCCCTCCACTTT. The chain links TRBV5-6 to TRBJ1-6; 7 bases are a match to TRBD1. The CDR3 has 17 residues. V lost 5 bases, J lost 7 bases, and 15 bases stayed unmatched. The germline CDR1 and CDR2 sequences are SGHDT and YYEEEE.